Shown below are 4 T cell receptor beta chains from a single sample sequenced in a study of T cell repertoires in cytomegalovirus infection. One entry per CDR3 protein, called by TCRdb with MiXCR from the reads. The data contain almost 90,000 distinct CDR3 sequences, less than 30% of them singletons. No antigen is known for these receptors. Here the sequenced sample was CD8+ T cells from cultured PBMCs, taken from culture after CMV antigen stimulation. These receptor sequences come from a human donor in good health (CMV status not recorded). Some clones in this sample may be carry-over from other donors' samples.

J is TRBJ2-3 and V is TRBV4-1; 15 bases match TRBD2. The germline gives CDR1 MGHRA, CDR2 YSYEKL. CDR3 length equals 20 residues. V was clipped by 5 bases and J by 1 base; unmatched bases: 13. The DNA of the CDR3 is TGCGCCAGCAGCTACTTCTTTGGACTAGCGGGGGGGCCCCGCACAGATACGCAGTATTTT. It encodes CASSYFFGLAGGPRTDTQYF.

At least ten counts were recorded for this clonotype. CDR3 loop: CASSAFGTGAYEQYF. The CDR3 region has the DNA TGTGCCAGCAGCGCGTTCGGGACAGGGGCCTACGAGCAGTACTTC. The chain links TRBV28 to TRBJ2-7; 10 bases map to TRBD1. Losses at the gene ends were 6 bases for V and 2 bases for J; bases not matched to a gene: 7. The CDR3 extends over 15 amino acids. The germline CDR1 and CDR2 sequences are MDHEN and SYDVKM.

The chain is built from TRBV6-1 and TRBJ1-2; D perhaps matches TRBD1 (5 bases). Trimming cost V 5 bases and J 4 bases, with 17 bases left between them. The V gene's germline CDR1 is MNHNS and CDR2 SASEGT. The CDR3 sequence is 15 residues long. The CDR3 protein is CASSPLPGTPYGYTF. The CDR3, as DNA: TGTGCCAGCAGTCCCCTGCCAGGGACCCCCTATGGCTACACCTTC.

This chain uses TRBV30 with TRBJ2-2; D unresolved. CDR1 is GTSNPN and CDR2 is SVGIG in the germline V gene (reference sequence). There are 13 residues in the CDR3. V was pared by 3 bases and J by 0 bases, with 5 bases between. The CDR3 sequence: CAWRPTNTGELFF. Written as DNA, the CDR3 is TGTGCCTGGAGACCAACGAACACCGGGGAGCTGTTTTTT.